This TCR beta chain was obtained from a study of CD8 T cells in ankylosing spondylitis. General observations from the study: Clones linked to disease, bearing a CD8+ phenotype, were relatively rare in peripheral blood.

The junction had 8 bases not matched to a gene; V was cut back by 6 bases and J by 5 bases. CDR1 is SQVTM and CDR2 is ANQGSEA in the germline V gene. This CDR3 spans 15 amino acids. Regarding this clonotype: Its antigen remains unknown.

In TCRdb, the 5' RACE reads were re-called with MiXCR into one record per CDR3 protein. The sample lists nearly 250,000 distinct CDR3 sequences; 32% were seen once. The material sequenced was blood, either unsorted or a sorted T cell fraction (not recorded which). The sequence derives from a male donor with ankylosing spondylitis or in good health (not recorded which). The chain is built from TRBV29-1 and TRBJ2-1, with TRBD2 identical over 12 bases. The CDR3 sequence is CSVQRSSGGDNEQFF. The CDR3 DNA is TGCAGCGTACAAAGGTCTAGCGGGGGGGACAATGAGCAGTTCTTC.